This is a list of T cell receptor beta chains from one sample in a study of blood T cell repertoires in COVID-19. Only in-frame clones appear in the TCRdb table, and some are missing; sequencing was by immunoSEQ multiplex PCR. The sample records a few hundred thousand clones, approximately 89% being singletons. Source material: peripheral blood. These receptors were taken from a woman aged 70-85 years with COVID-19, enrolled during active disease. CDR3s include the opening cysteine and the closing phenylalanine or tryptophan. D genes are given only for firm matches. A clone size is listed for some rows: how often the clone was seen (once, few, many), or a class if it is expanded.

v_call: TRBV2; d_call: -; clone_size: -; j_call: TRBJ1-5; cdr3_nt: TGTGCCAGCAGTGTAAGGAGTACGCGTCAGCCCCAGCATTTT; cdr3_aa: CASSVRSTRQPQHF
v_call: TRBV14; d_call: TRBD1; clone_size: -; j_call: TRBJ2-3; cdr3_nt: TGTGCCAGCAGCTGGACAGGGGGTATCACAGATACGCAGTATTTT; cdr3_aa: CASSWTGGITDTQYF
v_call: TRBV10-3; d_call: TRBD2; clone_size: -; j_call: TRBJ2-3; cdr3_nt: TGTGCCATCAGTGAGTCTGGAGGACTAGTCTCGGATACGCAGTATTTT; cdr3_aa: CAISESGGLVSDTQYF
v_call: TRBV7-9; d_call: TRBD1; clone_size: -; j_call: TRBJ2-7; cdr3_nt: TGTGCCAGCAGCAATTACGGGACAGTTGGATACGAGCAGTACTTC; cdr3_aa: CASSNYGTVGYEQYF
v_call: TRBV27; d_call: -; clone_size: few; j_call: TRBJ2-3; cdr3_nt: TGTGCCAGCAGGGAGGGAACCGGATGGTCAGATACGCAGTATTTT; cdr3_aa: CASREGTGWSDTQYF
v_call: TRBV5-8; d_call: -; clone_size: -; j_call: TRBJ2-7; cdr3_nt: TGTGCCAGCAGCCGATGGAGCTACCAGACAGTCTCCTACGAGCAGTACTTC; cdr3_aa: CASSRWSYQTVSYEQYF
v_call: TRBV19; d_call: -; clone_size: -; j_call: TRBJ1-2; cdr3_nt: TGTGCCAGTAGTATTTCGCAGGGTTATGGCTACACCTTC; cdr3_aa: CASSISQGYGYTF
v_call: TRBV30; d_call: -; clone_size: -; j_call: TRBJ1-1; cdr3_nt: TGTGCCAGACTCGGGCAGGGGTACACTGAAGCTTTCTTT; cdr3_aa: CARLGQGYTEAFF
v_call: TRBV2; d_call: -; clone_size: -; j_call: TRBJ2-1; cdr3_nt: TGTGCCAGCATGGAGCGGAGGCCGTACAATGAGCAGTTCTTC; cdr3_aa: CASMERRPYNEQFF
v_call: TRBV6-2/TRBV6-3; d_call: TRBD2; clone_size: -; j_call: TRBJ2-1; cdr3_nt: TGTGCCAGCAGTCACTCTAGCGGGAGCTCCTACAATGAGCAGTTCTTC; cdr3_aa: CASSHSSGSSYNEQFF
v_call: TRBV7-8; d_call: TRBD1; clone_size: once; j_call: TRBJ2-3; cdr3_nt: TGTGCCAGCAGCTTAGCTGGGACAGGGTACACAGATACGCAGTATTTT; cdr3_aa: CASSLAGTGYTDTQYF
v_call: TRBV5-6; d_call: -; clone_size: -; j_call: TRBJ1-1; cdr3_nt: TGTGCCAGCAGCTTGTTTAGAAACTCTATTGAAGCTTTCTTT; cdr3_aa: CASSLFRNSIEAFF
v_call: TRBV4-3; d_call: TRBD2; clone_size: -; j_call: TRBJ2-1; cdr3_nt: TGCGCCAGCAGCGCGACTAGCGGGCTTGAGCAGTTCTTC; cdr3_aa: CASSATSGLEQFF
v_call: TRBV3-1/TRBV3-2; d_call: -; clone_size: -; j_call: TRBJ1-3; cdr3_nt: TGTGCCAGCAGCCCGAGGAGCTCTGGAAACACCATATATTTT; cdr3_aa: CASSPRSSGNTIYF
v_call: TRBV6-5; d_call: -; clone_size: -; j_call: TRBJ2-5; cdr3_nt: TGTGCCAGCAGGAGGGGGTTTGGAGGCGAGACCCAGTACTTC; cdr3_aa: CASRRGFGGETQYF
v_call: TRBV5-1; d_call: TRBD1; clone_size: -; j_call: TRBJ1-2; cdr3_nt: TGCGCCAGCAGCTTGTTCCCCGGGACAGGGGGCAACTATGGCTACACCTTC; cdr3_aa: CASSLFPGTGGNYGYTF
v_call: TRBV9; d_call: -; clone_size: once; j_call: TRBJ2-3; cdr3_nt: TGTGCCAGCAGCGTAGGGGCCGGCACAGATACGCAGTATTTT; cdr3_aa: CASSVGAGTDTQYF
v_call: TRBV4-1; d_call: TRBD1; clone_size: -; j_call: TRBJ2-7; cdr3_nt: TGCGCCAGCAGCCAAGGGTCTGACAGGGGGCGTCTCTACGAGCAGTACTTC; cdr3_aa: CASSQGSDRGRLYEQYF
v_call: TRBV7-8; d_call: -; clone_size: many; j_call: TRBJ2-3; cdr3_nt: TGTGCCAGCAGCTTAGAAGGAGGGCGGGCAGATACGCAGTATTTT; cdr3_aa: CASSLEGGRADTQYF
v_call: TRBV28; d_call: -; clone_size: -; j_call: TRBJ1-2; cdr3_nt: TGTGCCAGCTGTCTTACAGGGTCTTATGGCTACACCTTC; cdr3_aa: CASCLTGSYGYTF
v_call: TRBV30; d_call: -; clone_size: -; j_call: TRBJ2-5; cdr3_nt: TGTGCCTGGAGGAGGGGGTTACAAGAGACCCAGTACTTC; cdr3_aa: CAWRRGLQETQYF
v_call: TRBV2; d_call: -; clone_size: -; j_call: TRBJ1-1; cdr3_nt: TGTGCCAGCAGGGGGGCCTATGAAGCTTTCTTT; cdr3_aa: CASRGAYEAFF
v_call: TRBV19; d_call: -; clone_size: once; j_call: TRBJ2-2; cdr3_nt: TGTGCCAGTAGTACACGGGACATCACCGGGGAGCTGTTTTTT; cdr3_aa: CASSTRDITGELFF
v_call: TRBV30; d_call: TRBD1; clone_size: once; j_call: TRBJ1-2; cdr3_nt: TGTGCCTGGAGTCTTGGGGGGACAGGGCATGGCTACACCTTC; cdr3_aa: CAWSLGGTGHGYTF